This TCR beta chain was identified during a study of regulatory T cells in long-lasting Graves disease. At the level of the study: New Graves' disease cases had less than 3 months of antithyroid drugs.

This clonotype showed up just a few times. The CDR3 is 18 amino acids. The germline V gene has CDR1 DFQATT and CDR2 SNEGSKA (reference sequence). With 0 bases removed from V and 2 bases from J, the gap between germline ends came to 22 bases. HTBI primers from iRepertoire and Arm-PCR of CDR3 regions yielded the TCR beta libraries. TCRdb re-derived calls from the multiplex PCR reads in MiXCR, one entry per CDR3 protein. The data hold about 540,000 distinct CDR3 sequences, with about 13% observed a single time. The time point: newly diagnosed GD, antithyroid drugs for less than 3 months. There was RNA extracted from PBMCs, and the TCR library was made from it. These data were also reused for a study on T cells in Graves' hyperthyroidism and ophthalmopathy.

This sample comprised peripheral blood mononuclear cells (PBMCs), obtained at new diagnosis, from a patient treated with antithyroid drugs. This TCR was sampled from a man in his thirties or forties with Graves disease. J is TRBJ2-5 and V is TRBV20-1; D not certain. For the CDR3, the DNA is TGCAGTGCTAGAGATGAGGACCCAGAAATGAAATCTCAAGAGACCCAGTACTTC. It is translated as CSARDEDPEMKSQETQYF.